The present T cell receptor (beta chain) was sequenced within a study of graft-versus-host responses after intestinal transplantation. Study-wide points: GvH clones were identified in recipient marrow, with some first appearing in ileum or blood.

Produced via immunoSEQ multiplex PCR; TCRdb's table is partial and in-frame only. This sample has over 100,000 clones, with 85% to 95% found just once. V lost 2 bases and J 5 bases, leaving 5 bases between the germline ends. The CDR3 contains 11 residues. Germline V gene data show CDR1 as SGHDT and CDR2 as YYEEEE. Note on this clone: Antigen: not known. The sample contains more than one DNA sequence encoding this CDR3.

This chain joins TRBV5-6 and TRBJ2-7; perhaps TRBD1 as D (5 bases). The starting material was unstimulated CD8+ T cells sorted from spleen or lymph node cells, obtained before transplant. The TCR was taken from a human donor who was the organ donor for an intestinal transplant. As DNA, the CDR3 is TGTGCCAGCAGCTTACAGGACGAGCAGTACTTC. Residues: CASSLQDEQYF.